Listed below are T cell receptor beta chains from one sample, sequenced in a study of blood T cell repertoires in COVID-19. Sequencing used immunoSEQ multiplex PCR; TCRdb keeps in-frame clones, though not all of them. The sample holds roughly 120,000 clones, 85% seen once. Sequenced sample: peripheral blood. These receptors were obtained from a woman in her sixties with COVID-19, enrolled during active disease. Each CDR3 is given with its conserved first and last residue. The D gene is left open where the match is weak. Expanded clones are given a class, and other clones once, few, many or no size at all.

d_gene: TRBD1
v_gene: TRBV9
j_gene: TRBJ2-5
abundance: once
CDR3aa: CASSVGGDSLLAQETQYF
CDR3nt: TGTGCCAGCAGCGTAGGAGGGGACAGCCTCCTCGCCCAAGAGACCCAGTACTTC

d_gene: TRBD1
v_gene: TRBV3-1/TRBV3-2
j_gene: TRBJ1-1
abundance: -
CDR3aa: CASSPRTGLEAFF
CDR3nt: TGTGCCAGCAGCCCTAGGACAGGGCTTGAAGCTTTCTTT

d_gene: TRBD2
v_gene: TRBV24-1
j_gene: TRBJ2-1
abundance: -
CDR3aa: CATGSGEYNEQFF
CDR3nt: TGTGCCACCGGGAGCGGGGAGTACAATGAGCAGTTCTTC

d_gene: TRBD1
v_gene: TRBV6-1
j_gene: TRBJ1-2
abundance: -
CDR3aa: CASSEWVGDRRYGYTF
CDR3nt: TGTGCCAGCAGTGAATGGGTTGGGGACAGGCGCTATGGCTACACCTTC

d_gene: -
v_gene: TRBV18
j_gene: TRBJ1-1
abundance: -
CDR3aa: CASSPIEGMNTEAFF
CDR3nt: TGTGCCAGCTCACCAATAGAGGGAATGAACACTGAAGCTTTCTTT

d_gene: TRBD1
v_gene: TRBV4-2
j_gene: TRBJ1-6
abundance: -
CDR3aa: CASSQVSAGGNSPLHF
CDR3nt: TGTGCCAGCAGCCAAGTTTCGGCAGGGGGTAATTCACCCCTCCACTTT

d_gene: -
v_gene: TRBV6-5
j_gene: TRBJ1-1
abundance: -
CDR3aa: CASGPYGNTEAFF
CDR3nt: TGTGCCAGCGGGCCTTACGGGAACACTGAAGCTTTCTTT

d_gene: TRBD1
v_gene: TRBV12-5
j_gene: TRBJ1-5
abundance: -
CDR3aa: CASGLSKDENRDRGYSNQPQHF
CDR3nt: TGTGCTAGTGGTCTATCGAAAGACGAAAACCGGGACAGGGGCTATAGCAATCAGCCCCAGCATTTT

d_gene: -
v_gene: TRBV15
j_gene: TRBJ2-3
abundance: -
CDR3aa: CATSREADTQYF
CDR3nt: TGTGCCACCAGCAGAGAAGCGGATACGCAGTATTTT

d_gene: TRBD1
v_gene: TRBV4-3
j_gene: TRBJ1-2
abundance: -
CDR3aa: CASSQDGGQGNYGYTF
CDR3nt: TGCGCCAGCAGCCAAGATGGAGGACAGGGAAACTATGGCTACACCTTC

d_gene: TRBD1
v_gene: TRBV6-2/TRBV6-3
j_gene: TRBJ1-1
abundance: -
CDR3aa: CASSSEQTGGLNTEAFF
CDR3nt: TGTGCCAGCAGTTCCGAGCAGACAGGGGGGTTGAACACTGAAGCTTTCTTT

d_gene: TRBD1
v_gene: TRBV4-2
j_gene: TRBJ1-6
abundance: -
CDR3aa: CASSQAWDSNSPLHF
CDR3nt: TGTGCCAGCAGCCAAGCTTGGGACAGTAATTCACCCCTCCACTTT

d_gene: -
v_gene: TRBV2
j_gene: TRBJ2-5
abundance: -
CDR3aa: CASSDLGASQETQYF
CDR3nt: TGTGCCAGCAGTGATTTGGGGGCCTCCCAAGAGACCCAGTACTTC

d_gene: -
v_gene: TRBV19
j_gene: TRBJ1-2
abundance: -
CDR3aa: CASSISAVNYGYTF
CDR3nt: TGTGCCAGTAGTATATCCGCGGTTAACTATGGCTACACCTTC

d_gene: -
v_gene: TRBV12-3/TRBV12-4
j_gene: TRBJ1-2
abundance: -
CDR3aa: CASGGSLGYGYTF
CDR3nt: TGTGCCAGCGGGGGGAGTTTGGGCTATGGCTACACCTTC

d_gene: TRBD1
v_gene: TRBV19
j_gene: TRBJ1-4
abundance: -
CDR3aa: CASSIDRDRDALFF
CDR3nt: TGTGCCAGTAGTATAGATCGGGACAGGGATGCCCTGTTTTTT

d_gene: -
v_gene: TRBV6-6
j_gene: TRBJ1-1
abundance: -
CDR3aa: CASSYLGGNTEAFF
CDR3nt: TGTGCCAGCAGTTACTTGGGGGGGAACACTGAAGCTTTCTTT

d_gene: -
v_gene: TRBV14
j_gene: TRBJ1-5
abundance: -
CDR3aa: CASSLDSNQPQHF
CDR3nt: TGTGCCAGCAGCCTGGACAGTAATCAGCCCCAGCATTTT

d_gene: TRBD1
v_gene: TRBV7-3
j_gene: TRBJ2-3
abundance: -
CDR3aa: CASSFSTGGLDTQYF
CDR3nt: TGTGCCAGCAGCTTTAGCACAGGGGGTCTAGATACGCAGTATTTT

d_gene: -
v_gene: TRBV7-3
j_gene: TRBJ1-1
abundance: -
CDR3aa: CASSLNTLREAFF
CDR3nt: TGTGCCAGCAGCCTAAATACATTACGCGAAGCTTTCTTT

d_gene: -
v_gene: TRBV5-1
j_gene: TRBJ2-5
abundance: -
CDR3aa: CASSLAGGGGETQYF
CDR3nt: TGCGCCAGCAGCTTGGCAGGTGGGGGAGGAGAGACCCAGTACTTC

d_gene: TRBD1
v_gene: TRBV29-1
j_gene: TRBJ1-2
abundance: -
CDR3aa: CSAAGQGNYGYTF
CDR3nt: TGCAGCGCCGCGGGACAGGGAAACTATGGCTACACCTTC

d_gene: TRBD2
v_gene: TRBV2
j_gene: TRBJ2-3
abundance: -
CDR3aa: CASSGGSGGTSTDTQYF
CDR3nt: TGTGCCAGCAGTGGCGGTAGCGGGGGGACTAGCACAGATACGCAGTATTTT

d_gene: -
v_gene: TRBV4-3
j_gene: TRBJ1-2
abundance: -
CDR3aa: CASSQGLRTNINYGYTF
CDR3nt: TGCGCCAGCAGCCAAGGTCTCAGGACAAACATCAACTATGGCTACACCTTC

d_gene: -
v_gene: TRBV9
j_gene: TRBJ2-4
abundance: -
CDR3aa: CASSVAQAGASQYF
CDR3nt: TGTGCCAGCAGCGTAGCTCAGGCAGGGGCTTCTCAGTACTTC

d_gene: -
v_gene: TRBV21-1
j_gene: TRBJ1-1
abundance: -
CDR3aa: CASSDQGSSGGDTEAFF
CDR3nt: TGTGCCAGCAGCGATCAGGGTTCTTCAGGAGGGGACACTGAAGCTTTCTTT

d_gene: -
v_gene: TRBV9
j_gene: TRBJ1-1
abundance: -
CDR3aa: CASSPRGEPGVTEAFF
CDR3nt: TGTGCCAGCAGCCCCCGGGGTGAGCCGGGGGTCACTGAAGCTTTCTTT

d_gene: TRBD1
v_gene: TRBV10-3
j_gene: TRBJ1-5
abundance: -
CDR3aa: CAISESGQGSNQPQHF
CDR3nt: TGTGCCATCAGTGAGTCGGGACAGGGTAGCAATCAGCCCCAGCATTTT

d_gene: -
v_gene: TRBV11-2
j_gene: TRBJ1-2
abundance: -
CDR3aa: CASSLAFRVDYGYTF
CDR3nt: TGTGCCAGCAGCTTAGCATTCAGGGTCGACTATGGCTACACCTTC

d_gene: -
v_gene: TRBV5-4
j_gene: TRBJ1-3
abundance: once
CDR3aa: CASSFGGDSGNTIYF
CDR3nt: TGTGCCAGCAGCTTTGGGGGCGACTCTGGAAACACCATATATTTT

d_gene: TRBD2
v_gene: TRBV2
j_gene: TRBJ2-1
abundance: -
CDR3aa: CASSENPFSGGTYNEQFF
CDR3nt: TGTGCCAGCAGTGAGAACCCTTTTAGCGGGGGGACCTACAATGAGCAGTTCTTC

d_gene: -
v_gene: TRBV7-9
j_gene: TRBJ1-1
abundance: once
CDR3aa: CASSFGQEAFF
CDR3nt: TGTGCCAGCAGCTTTGGTCAGGAAGCTTTCTTT

d_gene: -
v_gene: TRBV6-1
j_gene: TRBJ2-1
abundance: -
CDR3aa: CASSDRSRINEQFF
CDR3nt: TGTGCCAGCAGTGATAGGAGTAGGATCAATGAGCAGTTCTTC

d_gene: -
v_gene: TRBV7-2
j_gene: TRBJ1-6
abundance: -
CDR3aa: CASSPVGVYSPLHF
CDR3nt: TGTGCCAGCAGCCCTGTAGGGGTCTATTCACCCCTCCACTTT

d_gene: -
v_gene: TRBV28
j_gene: TRBJ1-6
abundance: -
CDR3aa: CASNTGNSPLHF
CDR3nt: TGTGCCAGCAATACAGGGAATTCACCCCTCCACTTT

d_gene: -
v_gene: TRBV9
j_gene: TRBJ1-2
abundance: -
CDR3aa: CASSVGEEDGTPNYGYTF
CDR3nt: TGTGCCAGCAGCGTAGGGGAGGAGGACGGCACCCCGAACTATGGCTACACCTTC

d_gene: -
v_gene: TRBV11-2
j_gene: TRBJ2-5
abundance: -
CDR3aa: CASSLLFLGSETQYF
CDR3nt: TGTGCCAGCAGCTTACTTTTTCTAGGTTCAGAGACCCAGTACTTC

d_gene: -
v_gene: TRBV5-1
j_gene: TRBJ2-1
abundance: -
CDR3aa: CASSLAGSDEQFF
CDR3nt: TGCGCCAGCAGCTTGGCAGGGTCCGATGAGCAGTTCTTC

d_gene: -
v_gene: TRBV6-5
j_gene: TRBJ1-1
abundance: -
CDR3aa: CASSYSGESTEAFF
CDR3nt: TGTGCCAGCAGTTACTCCGGAGAGAGCACTGAAGCTTTCTTT

d_gene: -
v_gene: TRBV27
j_gene: TRBJ1-5
abundance: once
CDR3aa: CASSLLSNQPQHF
CDR3nt: TGTGCCAGCAGTTTATTAAGCAATCAGCCCCAGCATTTT

d_gene: -
v_gene: TRBV4-1
j_gene: TRBJ1-4
abundance: -
CDR3aa: CASSQVLQILPNEKLFF
CDR3nt: TGCGCCAGCAGCCAAGTCTTACAGATCCTCCCTAATGAAAAACTGTTTTTT

d_gene: TRBD1
v_gene: TRBV2
j_gene: TRBJ1-5
abundance: -
CDR3aa: CASSPDRGFNQPQHF
CDR3nt: TGTGCCAGCAGCCCGGACAGGGGATTCAATCAGCCCCAGCATTTT

d_gene: -
v_gene: TRBV30
j_gene: TRBJ1-1
abundance: -
CDR3aa: CASLSRFSRLDSQRGAFF
CDR3nt: TGTGCCTCACTGTCGAGGTTTTCGCGTCTCGATTCCCAGCGGGGAGCTTTCTTT

d_gene: -
v_gene: TRBV6-5
j_gene: TRBJ1-1
abundance: -
CDR3aa: CASRVPDSEVPEAFF
CDR3nt: TGTGCCAGCAGGGTGCCGGACAGCGAGGTTCCTGAAGCTTTCTTT

d_gene: -
v_gene: TRBV6-5
j_gene: TRBJ2-7
abundance: -
CDR3aa: CASRQVDWAYEQYF
CDR3nt: TGTGCCAGCAGACAGGTTGATTGGGCCTACGAGCAGTACTTC

d_gene: TRBD1
v_gene: TRBV5-1
j_gene: TRBJ1-4
abundance: -
CDR3aa: CASSPTGSPISTNEKLFF
CDR3nt: TGCGCCAGCAGCCCGACAGGGTCCCCAATTTCAACTAATGAAAAACTGTTTTTT

d_gene: -
v_gene: TRBV4-2
j_gene: TRBJ1-2
abundance: -
CDR3aa: CASSQLAGEQLYGYTF
CDR3nt: TGTGCCAGCAGCCAGCTCGCGGGGGAGCAGCTCTATGGCTACACCTTC

d_gene: -
v_gene: TRBV5-6
j_gene: TRBJ2-5
abundance: -
CDR3aa: CASSLGRGYETQYF
CDR3nt: TGTGCCAGCAGCTTGGGGAGGGGTTACGAGACCCAGTACTTC

d_gene: TRBD1
v_gene: TRBV5-1
j_gene: TRBJ2-5
abundance: -
CDR3aa: CASSPTGERQETQYF
CDR3nt: TGCGCCAGCAGCCCGACAGGGGAGAGGCAAGAGACCCAGTACTTC

d_gene: -
v_gene: TRBV6-2/TRBV6-3
j_gene: TRBJ1-2
abundance: -
CDR3aa: CASSYAPGSAYGYTF
CDR3nt: TGTGCCAGCAGTTACGCCCCAGGATCGGCCTATGGCTACACCTTC

d_gene: -
v_gene: TRBV6-4
j_gene: TRBJ2-3
abundance: few
CDR3aa: CASSQGLSTDTQYF
CDR3nt: TGTGCCAGCAGTCAGGGACTGTCCACAGATACGCAGTATTTT

d_gene: -
v_gene: TRBV12-1
j_gene: TRBJ1-1
abundance: -
CDR3aa: CASSPLTANTEAFF
CDR3nt: TGTGCCAGCAGCCCCCTGACAGCGAACACTGAAGCTTTCTTT

d_gene: -
v_gene: TRBV2
j_gene: TRBJ1-5
abundance: -
CDR3aa: CASSGRVDQPQHF
CDR3nt: TGTGCCAGCAGTGGCAGGGTTGATCAGCCCCAGCATTTT

d_gene: TRBD1
v_gene: TRBV30
j_gene: TRBJ2-1
abundance: once
CDR3aa: CAWAPGGRIDEQFF
CDR3nt: TGTGCCTGGGCCCCAGGGGGCCGTATCGATGAGCAGTTCTTC

d_gene: TRBD2
v_gene: TRBV28
j_gene: TRBJ2-1
abundance: -
CDR3aa: CASRPTSGGAYNEQFF
CDR3nt: TGTGCCAGCAGGCCTACTAGCGGGGGGGCCTACAATGAGCAGTTCTTC

d_gene: -
v_gene: TRBV11-2
j_gene: TRBJ2-3
abundance: -
CDR3aa: CASSLGAAGTDTQYF
CDR3nt: TGTGCCAGCAGCTTAGGGGCAGCTGGCACAGATACGCAGTATTTT

d_gene: -
v_gene: TRBV11-2
j_gene: TRBJ1-2
abundance: -
CDR3aa: CASSSNRVYYGYTF
CDR3nt: TGTGCCAGCAGCTCGAACAGGGTCTACTATGGCTACACCTTC

d_gene: TRBD1
v_gene: TRBV19
j_gene: TRBJ1-2
abundance: -
CDR3aa: CASSDRGTNYGYTF
CDR3nt: TGTGCCAGTAGCGACAGGGGCACTAACTATGGCTACACCTTC

d_gene: -
v_gene: TRBV7-2
j_gene: TRBJ2-3
abundance: -
CDR3aa: CASSSYSTDTQYF
CDR3nt: TGTGCCAGCAGCTCCTATTCCACAGATACGCAGTATTTT

d_gene: TRBD2
v_gene: TRBV28
j_gene: TRBJ2-1
abundance: -
CDR3aa: CASSPSSGGAFNEQFF
CDR3nt: TGTGCCAGCAGTCCCTCCAGCGGGGGGGCCTTTAATGAGCAGTTCTTC